This TCR beta chain was recovered during a study of siplizumab effects on memory and regulatory T cells. With 5 bases clipped from V and 2 bases from J, the junction kept 9 bases outside the gene matches. CDR3 length: 16 residues. CDR1 and CDR2 from the germline V gene are SNHLY and FYNNEI. General observations from the study: Suppressive activity of Tregs proliferating in siplizumab cultures remained unconfirmed. Proliferating CD4+ or CD8+ clones, roughly 80-97% of them, lacked an assignable naive or memory phenotype.

Measured with immunoSEQ multiplex PCR; TCRdb has only the in-frame clones, and not every one. Of about 100,000 clones listed, 94% were seen once; the top ten hold 1% to 1.5%. This clone was seen a single time. The target antigen is unknown. The TCR comes from a human donor in good health. The sequenced material came from non-Treg CD4+ T cells sorted from blood. The chain has TRBV2 and TRBJ2-3; the match to TRBD1 covers 8 bases. CDR3 in amino acids: CASSREGTGATDTQYF. The CDR3 DNA follows: TGTGCCAGCAGTCGTGAAGGGACAGGAGCCACAGATACGCAGTATTTT. Complete variable domain (other parts from reference TRBV2 and TRBJ2-3): EPEVTQTPSHQVTQMGQEVILRCVPISNHLYFYWYRQILGQKVEFLVSFYNNEISEKSEIFDDQFSVERPDGSNFTLKIRSTKLEDSAMYFCASSREGTGATDTQYFGPGTRLTVL.